These 6 T cell receptor beta chains were all obtained from the same sample, sequenced in a study of blood T cell repertoires in COVID-19. Clones were read by immunoSEQ multiplex PCR, and TCRdb kept only the in-frame ones, dropping some. The sample has some 80,000 clones, approximately 80% seen once; the top ten hold approximately 33%. Sample: peripheral blood. Every receptor here comes from a woman aged 70-85 years with acute or convalescent COVID-19.

This rearrangement joins TRBV5-1 to TRBJ1-6; TRBD1 matches at 8 bases. This CDR3 has 14 residues. J lost 7 bases, V lost 4 bases, and 4 bases had no gene match. In germline, CDR1 is SGHRS, CDR2 YFSETQ. CDR3 DNA sequence: TGCGCCAGCAGCCAGGGGGCGGGAAATTCACCCCTCCACTTT. Protein product: CASSQGAGNSPLHF.

The V and J genes are TRBV29-1 and TRBJ2-3, with TRBD1 as a possible D gene (6 bases). CDR1 and CDR2 from the germline V gene are SQVTM and ANQGSEA. With 4 bases removed from V and 5 bases from J, the gap between germline ends came to 13 bases. The CDR3 sequence is 13 residues long. CDR3 region: CSVAQGLGDTQYF. The CDR3 coding sequence is TGCAGCGTTGCACAGGGCCTGGGAGATACGCAGTATTTT.

The rearrangement uses TRBV7-3 and TRBJ2-5; D unclear. With 1 base removed from V and 4 bases from J, the gap between germline ends came to 7 bases. Germline values: CDR1 SGHTA, CDR2 FQGTGA. The CDR3 is made up of 13 amino acids. CDR3 region: CASSLNPRETQYF. The CDR3 region has the DNA TGTGCCAGCAGCTTAAATCCCCGAGAGACCCAGTACTTC.

The rearrangement joins TRBV19 to TRBJ1-1; 7 bases fit TRBD1. This CDR3 has 13 residues. J lost 7 bases, V lost 8 bases, and 10 bases had no gene match. Germline CDR1 reads LNHDA; CDR2 reads SQIVND (reference sequence). For the CDR3, the DNA is TGTGCCAGTCGCCGGGACAGCGAGTTTGAAGCTTTCTTT. This translates into CASRRDSEFEAFF.

The chain has TRBV4-1 and TRBJ1-2; tentative D call: TRBD1 (5 bases). The CDR3 length is 17 residues. V gave up 0 bases and J gave up 6 bases, with 20 bases separating them. Germline V CDR1 and CDR2: MGHRA, YSYEKL. The CDR3 loop reads CASSQDGGGMLRDGYTF. CDR3 bases: TGCGCCAGCAGCCAAGATGGGGGGGGTATGTTACGGGATGGCTACACCTTC.

V and J are TRBV12-3 or TRBV12-4 and TRBJ1-5; D gene uncertain. The CDR3 runs to 12 residues. V was cut by 3 bases and J by 8 bases, with 8 bases left in between. CDR3 amino acids: CASSFGVEPQHF. For the CDR3, the DNA is TGTGCCAGCAGTTTCGGAGTCGAGCCCCAGCATTTT.